The clone carrying this T cell receptor (beta chain) has only one observation. Authors' analysis steps: For nucleated cells, counts were estimated from reference gene primer amplification. Generated by immunoSEQ multiplex PCR, the TCRdb table keeps only in-frame clones and is missing some. That table supplies the V and J calls and clone size; D and trimming were determined from the DNA. This table has fewer than 250,000 clones, about 87% appearing once. This specimen comes from a study of blood T cell repertoires in COVID-19. For the study at large: The origin of the acute and convalescent COVID-19 samples was the United States, Italy and Spain. Sample material is recorded as cDNA or gDNA derived from T cells, B-cell-depleted T cells, or PBMCs.

The CDR3 totals 15 residues. V lost 5 bases, J lost 1 base, and 11 bases lay in between. The germline CDR1 and CDR2 sequences are SGHTA and FQGNSA. Material: peripheral blood. This rearrangement joins TRBV7-2 to TRBJ2-2; D might be TRBD1 (5 bases). This clonotype was sampled from a man in his 70s with acute or convalescent COVID-19. The CDR3 here is CASSTPRVNTGELFF. CDR3 coding DNA: TGTGCCAGCAGCACCCCCAGGGTGAACACCGGGGAGCTGTTTTTT.